The 10 T cell receptor beta chains below come from one sample, sequenced in a study of T cell repertoires in cytomegalovirus infection. MiXCR, run by TCRdb on the reads, gives a single entry per CDR3 protein. Among 300,000 or so distinct CDR3 sequences listed, 9.6% were seen once. Sequenced material: PBMCs. Receptors originate from a human donor in good health (CMV status not recorded). Some clones in this sample may be carry-over from other donors' samples.

This clonotype appeared many times. This chain links TRBV7-6 with TRBJ2-3; D may correspond to TRBD1 or TRBD2 (7 bases each). Looked up from germline, CDR1 is SGHVS and CDR2 is FNYEAQ. This CDR3 has 15 residues. Trimming pared 3 bases from V and 0 bases from J, leaving 10 bases between. The CDR3, as DNA: TGTGCCAGCAGCTTGCAGGGGGGGAGCACAGATACGCAGTATTTT. It encodes CASSLQGGSTDTQYF.

This clonotype was picked up many times. The chain couples TRBV12-3 or TRBV12-4 to TRBJ2-2; D call uncertain. Trimming left V 3 bases short and J 7 bases short, with 9 bases between. The CDR3 sequence is 13 residues long. The chain's CDR3 is CASSFTTIGELFF. DNA for the CDR3: TGTGCCAGCAGTTTCACGACCATCGGGGAGCTGTTTTTT.

There are many counts of this clonotype. This sequence joins TRBV6-7 and TRBJ1-5; no definite D call. TRBV6-7 is identified as an open reading frame with a role that is uncertain. The length of the CDR3 is 16 residues. V was pared by 0 bases and J by 4 bases, with 13 bases between. The CDR3 DNA reads as TGTGCCAGCAGTTACTCGAACGCCGAAGTGAATCAGCCCCAGCATTTT. It translates to CASSYSNAEVNQPQHF.

This clonotype was counted many times. This chain connects TRBV5-6 to TRBJ2-7; a possible D gene is TRBD1 (6 bases). Trimming shortened V by 5 bases and J by 1 base, and 16 bases separated the two germline ends. The CDR3 has 15 amino acids. Germline values: CDR1 SGHDT, CDR2 YYEEEE. The CDR3 here is CASSLQGVLSYEQYV. The CDR3, as DNA: TGTGCCAGCAGTCTACAGGGTGTCCTTTCCTACGAGCAGTACGTC.

The sample holds many counts of this clonotype. CDR3 coding DNA: TGTGCCAGCAGCCAGACGAAAGGCGGGACAGGGTCTGGAAACACCATATATTTT. Translated, it gives CASSQTKGGTGSGNTIYF. J is TRBJ1-3 and V is TRBV7-2; 9 positions match TRBD1. The length of the CDR3 is 18 residues. Germline-derived CDR1 and CDR2 are SGHTA and FQGNSA. V gave up 5 bases and J gave up 1 base; unmatched junction bases: 12.

This clonotype was recorded at least ten times. For the CDR3, the DNA is TGTGCCAGCAGTTTTCCCCCGCAGCCCCAGCATTTT. Residues: CASSFPPQPQHF. The rearrangement uses TRBV28 and TRBJ1-5; D is undetermined. The V gene's germline CDR1 is MDHEN and CDR2 SYDVKM. V lost 3 bases and J 7 bases, leaving 7 bases between the germline ends. The CDR3 totals 12 residues.

This clonotype was seen ten or more times. The gene calls are TRBV24-1 and TRBJ2-2; D is undetermined. This CDR3 has 14 amino acids. Germline loops: CDR1 KGHDR, CDR2 SFDVKD. V dropped 2 bases and J dropped 4 bases, with 7 bases sitting between them. For the CDR3, the DNA is TGTGCCACCAGTGATTCTTCCCTCACCGGGGAGCTGTTTTTT. Amino acid sequence: CATSDSSLTGELFF.

This clonotype was seen at least ten times. J is TRBJ1-5 and V is TRBV7-2; 7 bases fit TRBD1. Germline CDR1 is SGHTA and CDR2 is FQGNSA. CDR3 length: 15 amino acids. With V trimmed by 4 bases and J by 7 bases, 10 bases remained unmatched. CDR3 region: CASSSNDAGGQPQHF. Here the CDR3 DNA reads TGTGCCAGCAGCTCGAATGATGCAGGGGGACAGCCCCAGCATTTT.

This clonotype was recorded a few times. V gene TRBV20-1 combines with J gene TRBJ2-3; TRBD2 matches at 8 bases. The CDR3 is 15 residues long. Germline CDR1 DFQATT, CDR2 SNEGSKA (reference sequence). Losses at the gene ends were 3 bases for V and 7 bases for J; bases not matched to a gene: 12. The CDR3, as DNA: TGCAGTGCTAGCCTCGGCGCTAGCGGGCAAAATACGCAGTATTTT. Its translation: CSASLGASGQNTQYF.

There are many counts of this clonotype. The V call is TRBV12-3 or TRBV12-4, the J call TRBJ2-6; perhaps TRBD1 as D (5 bases). The germline V and J ends were trimmed by 2 bases and 0 bases, with 14 bases remaining between them. This CDR3 contains 18 residues. The CDR3 DNA sequence: TGTGCCAGCAGTTTACAGCCAGGGCACAACTCTGGGGCCAACGTCCTGACTTTC. Protein sequence: CASSLQPGHNSGANVLTF.